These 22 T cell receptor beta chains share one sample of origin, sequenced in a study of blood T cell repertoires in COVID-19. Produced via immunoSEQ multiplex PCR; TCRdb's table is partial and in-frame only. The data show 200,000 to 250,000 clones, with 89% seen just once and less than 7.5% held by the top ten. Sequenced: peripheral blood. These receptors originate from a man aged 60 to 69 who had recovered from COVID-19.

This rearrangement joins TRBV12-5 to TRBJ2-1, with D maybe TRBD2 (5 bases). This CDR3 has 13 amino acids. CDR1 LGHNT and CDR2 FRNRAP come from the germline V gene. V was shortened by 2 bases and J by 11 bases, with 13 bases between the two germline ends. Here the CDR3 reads CASGLPGTTKQFF. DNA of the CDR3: TGTGCTAGTGGTTTGCCGGGAACTACGAAGCAGTTCTTC.

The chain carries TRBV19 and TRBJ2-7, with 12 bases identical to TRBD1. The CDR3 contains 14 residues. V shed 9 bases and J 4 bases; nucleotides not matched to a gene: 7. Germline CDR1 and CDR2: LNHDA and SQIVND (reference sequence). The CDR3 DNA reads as TGTGCCAGCAGAAGGGGACAGGGGGCGTACGAGCAGTACTTC. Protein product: CASRRGQGAYEQYF.

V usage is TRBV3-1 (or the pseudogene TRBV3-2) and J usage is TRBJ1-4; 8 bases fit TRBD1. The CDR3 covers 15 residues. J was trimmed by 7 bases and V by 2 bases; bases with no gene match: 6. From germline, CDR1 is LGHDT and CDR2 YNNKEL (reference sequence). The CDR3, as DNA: TGTGCCAGCAGCCAATACGACAGGGGAGCTGAAAAACTGTTTTTT. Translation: CASSQYDRGAEKLFF.

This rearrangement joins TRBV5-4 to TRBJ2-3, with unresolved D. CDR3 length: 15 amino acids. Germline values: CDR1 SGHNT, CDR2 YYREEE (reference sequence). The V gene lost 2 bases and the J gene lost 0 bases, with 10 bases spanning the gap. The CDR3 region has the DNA TGTGCCAGCAGCTTTCAGGCTTCTAGCACAGATACGCAGTATTTT. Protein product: CASSFQASSTDTQYF.

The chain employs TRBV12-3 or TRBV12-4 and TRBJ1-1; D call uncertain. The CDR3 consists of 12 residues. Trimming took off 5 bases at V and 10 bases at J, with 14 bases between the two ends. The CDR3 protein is CASSHEVTVAFF. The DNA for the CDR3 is TGTGCCAGCAGTCATGAAGTTACGGTAGCTTTCTTT.

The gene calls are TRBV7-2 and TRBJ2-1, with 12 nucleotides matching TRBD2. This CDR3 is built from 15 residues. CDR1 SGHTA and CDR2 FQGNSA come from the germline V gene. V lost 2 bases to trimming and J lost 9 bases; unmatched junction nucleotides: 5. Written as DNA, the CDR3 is TGTGCCAGCAGCTTATTGACTAGCGGGAGTGGTGAGCAGTTCTTC. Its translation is CASSLLTSGSGEQFF.

In DNA, the CDR3 is TGTGCCACCAGTGATAGGACAGGGGCAGATACGCAGTATTTT. It specifies CATSDRTGADTQYF. This chain uses TRBV24-1 with TRBJ2-3; 9 bases fit TRBD1. This CDR3 is built from 14 residues. With V trimmed by 3 bases and J by 4 bases, 1 base remained unmatched. Germline V gene sequence: CDR1 KGHDR, CDR2 SFDVKD.

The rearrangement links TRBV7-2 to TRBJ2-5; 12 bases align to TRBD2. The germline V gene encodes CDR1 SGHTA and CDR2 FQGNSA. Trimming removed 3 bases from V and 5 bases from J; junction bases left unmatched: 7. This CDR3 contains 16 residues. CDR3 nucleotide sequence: TGTGCCAGCAGCTTCCGACTAGCGGGGGTAGGGGAGACCCAGTACTTC. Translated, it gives CASSFRLAGVGETQYF.

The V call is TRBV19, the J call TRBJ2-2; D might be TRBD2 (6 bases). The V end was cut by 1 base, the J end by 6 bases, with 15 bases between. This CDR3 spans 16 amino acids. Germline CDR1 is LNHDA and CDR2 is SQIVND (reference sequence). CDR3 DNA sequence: TGTGCCAGTAGTATAGGACTAGGAGGGCGGGCCGGGGAGCTGTTTTTT. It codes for CASSIGLGGRAGELFF.

CDR3 sequence reads: CASSPPGGEGTEAFF. CDR3 in DNA: TGTGCCAGCAGCCCACCGGGGGGGGAAGGCACTGAAGCTTTCTTT. The chain couples TRBV5-6 to TRBJ1-1, with a weak D call TRBD1 (5 bases). Germline CDR1 reads SGHDT; CDR2 reads YYEEEE. There are 15 residues in the CDR3. The ends were cut back, 4 bases at V and 4 bases at J, with 17 bases in the middle.

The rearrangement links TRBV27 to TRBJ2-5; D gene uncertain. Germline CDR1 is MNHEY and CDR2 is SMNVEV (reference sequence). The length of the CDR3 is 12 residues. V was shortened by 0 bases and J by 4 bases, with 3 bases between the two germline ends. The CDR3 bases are TGTGCCAGCAGTTTATCCGGAGAGACCCAGTACTTC. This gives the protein CASSLSGETQYF.

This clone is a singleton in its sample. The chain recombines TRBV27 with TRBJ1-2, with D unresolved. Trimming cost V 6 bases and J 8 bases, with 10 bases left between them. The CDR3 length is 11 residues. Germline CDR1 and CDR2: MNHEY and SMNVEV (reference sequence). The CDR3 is CASRKEAGYTF. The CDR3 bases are TGTGCCAGCAGGAAAGAAGCGGGCTACACCTTC.

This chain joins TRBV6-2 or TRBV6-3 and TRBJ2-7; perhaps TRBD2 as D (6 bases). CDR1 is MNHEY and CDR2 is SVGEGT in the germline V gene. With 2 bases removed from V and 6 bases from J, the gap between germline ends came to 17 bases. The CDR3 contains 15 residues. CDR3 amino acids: CASSYAGLTHSEQYF. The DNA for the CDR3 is TGTGCCAGCAGTTACGCGGGACTCACCCATTCCGAGCAGTACTTC.

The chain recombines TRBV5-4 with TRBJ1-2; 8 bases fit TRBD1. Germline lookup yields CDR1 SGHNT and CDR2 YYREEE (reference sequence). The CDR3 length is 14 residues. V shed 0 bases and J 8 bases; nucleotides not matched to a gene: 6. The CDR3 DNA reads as TGTGCCAGCAGCTTGGTAGAGACAGGGGCCGGCTACACCTTC. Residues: CASSLVETGAGYTF.

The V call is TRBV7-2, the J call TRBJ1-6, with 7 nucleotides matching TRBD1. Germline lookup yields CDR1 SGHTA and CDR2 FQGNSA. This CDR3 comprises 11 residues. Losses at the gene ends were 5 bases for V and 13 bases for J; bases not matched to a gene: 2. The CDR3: CASSLRGPLHF. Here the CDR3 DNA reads TGTGCCAGCAGCCTCAGGGGGCCCCTCCACTTT.

The CDR3 here is CASSPGQYEQYF. CDR3 nucleotides: TGTGCCAGCAGCCCCGGACAGTACGAGCAGTACTTC. V is TRBV7-9 and J is TRBJ2-7; D might be TRBD1 (6 bases). The germline V gene encodes CDR1 SEHNR and CDR2 FQNEAQ (reference sequence). The CDR3 runs 12 residues. The germline V and J ends were trimmed by 5 bases and 4 bases, with 9 bases remaining between them.

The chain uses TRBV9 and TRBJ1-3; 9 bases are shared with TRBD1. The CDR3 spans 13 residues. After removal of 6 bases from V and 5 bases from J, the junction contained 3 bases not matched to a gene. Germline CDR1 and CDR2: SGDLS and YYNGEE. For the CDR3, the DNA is TGTGCCAGCACCGGGACAGGGAGAAACACCATATATTTT. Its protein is CASTGTGRNTIYF.

CDR3 amino acids: CASSAPGVGQYNEQFF. The DNA of the CDR3 is TGTGCCAGCAGCGCCCCAGGGGTTGGACAGTACAATGAGCAGTTCTTC. The chain combines TRBV5-4 with TRBJ2-1; TRBD1 is a possible D gene (6 bases). Germline-derived CDR1 and CDR2 are SGHNT and YYREEE (reference sequence). The V end lost 4 bases, the J end lost 4 bases, and 18 bases lay between the germline ends. The CDR3 runs 16 residues.

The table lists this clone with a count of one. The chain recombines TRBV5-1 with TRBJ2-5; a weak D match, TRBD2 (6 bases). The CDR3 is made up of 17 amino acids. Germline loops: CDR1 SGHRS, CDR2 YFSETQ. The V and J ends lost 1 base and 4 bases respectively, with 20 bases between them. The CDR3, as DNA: TGCGCCAGCAGCTTGAGCCCCCGGGGGACCCGGCCAGAGACCCAGTACTTC. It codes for CASSLSPRGTRPETQYF.

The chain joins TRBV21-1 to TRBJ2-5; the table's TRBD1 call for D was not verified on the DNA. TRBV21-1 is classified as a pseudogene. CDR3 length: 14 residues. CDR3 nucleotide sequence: TGTGCCAGCAGCGCTCGACAGGGGCCAGAGACCCAGTACTTC. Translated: CASSARQGPETQYF.

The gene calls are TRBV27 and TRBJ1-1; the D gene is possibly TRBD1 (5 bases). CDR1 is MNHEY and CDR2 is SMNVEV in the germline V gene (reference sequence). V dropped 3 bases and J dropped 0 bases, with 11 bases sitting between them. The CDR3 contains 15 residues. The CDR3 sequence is CASSFSSRVNTEAFF. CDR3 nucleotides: TGTGCCAGCAGTTTTTCTTCCAGGGTGAACACTGAAGCTTTCTTT.

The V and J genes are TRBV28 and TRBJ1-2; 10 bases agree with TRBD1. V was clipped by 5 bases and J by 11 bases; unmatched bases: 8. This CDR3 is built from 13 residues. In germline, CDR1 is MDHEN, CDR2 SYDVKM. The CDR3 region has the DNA TGTGCCAGCAGTCTGGGGACAGGGGTTTATTACACCTTC. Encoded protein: CASSLGTGVYYTF.